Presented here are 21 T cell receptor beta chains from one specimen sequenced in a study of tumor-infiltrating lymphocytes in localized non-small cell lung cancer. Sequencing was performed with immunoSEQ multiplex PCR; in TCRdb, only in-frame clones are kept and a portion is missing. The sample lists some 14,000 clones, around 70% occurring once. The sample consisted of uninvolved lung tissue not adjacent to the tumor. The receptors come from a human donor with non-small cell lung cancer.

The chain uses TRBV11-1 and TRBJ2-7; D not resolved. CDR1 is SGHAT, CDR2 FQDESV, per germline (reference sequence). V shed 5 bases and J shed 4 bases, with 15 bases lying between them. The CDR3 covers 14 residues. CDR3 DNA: TGTGCCAGCAGCCCACGGGCGGCAGTGTACGAGCAGTACTTC. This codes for CASSPRAAVYEQYF. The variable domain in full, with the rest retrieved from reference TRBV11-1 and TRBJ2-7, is EAEVAQSPRYKITEKSQAVAFWCDPISGHATLYWYRQILGQGPELLVQFQDESVVDDSQLPKDRFSAERLKGVDSTLKIQPAELGDSAMYLCASSPRAAVYEQYFGPGTRLTVT.

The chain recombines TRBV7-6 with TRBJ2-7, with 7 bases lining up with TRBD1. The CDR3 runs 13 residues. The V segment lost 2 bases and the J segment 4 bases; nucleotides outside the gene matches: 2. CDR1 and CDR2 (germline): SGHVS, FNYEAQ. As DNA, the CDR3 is TGTGCCAGCAGCTTATCGACAGGGTACGAGCAGTACTTC. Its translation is CASSLSTGYEQYF. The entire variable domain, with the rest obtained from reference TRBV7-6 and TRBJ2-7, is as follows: GAGVSQSPRYKVTKRGQDVALRCDPISGHVSLYWYRQALGQGPEFLTYFNYEAQQDKSGLPNDRFSAERPEGSISTLTIQRTEQRDSAMYRCASSLSTGYEQYFGPGTRLTVT.

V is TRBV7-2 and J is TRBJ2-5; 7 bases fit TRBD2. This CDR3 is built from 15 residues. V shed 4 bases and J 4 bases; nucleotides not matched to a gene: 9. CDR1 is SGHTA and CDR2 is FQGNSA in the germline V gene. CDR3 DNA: TGTGCCAGCAGCTCGGACGGGGGGTCAGGAGAGACCCAGTACTTC. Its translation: CASSSDGGSGETQYF.

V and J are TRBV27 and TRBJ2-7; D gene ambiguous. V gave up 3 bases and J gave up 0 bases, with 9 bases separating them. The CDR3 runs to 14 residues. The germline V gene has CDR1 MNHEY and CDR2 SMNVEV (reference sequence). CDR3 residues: CASSLSLSSYEQYF. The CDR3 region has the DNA TGTGCCAGCAGTTTGTCATTAAGCTCCTACGAGCAGTACTTC.

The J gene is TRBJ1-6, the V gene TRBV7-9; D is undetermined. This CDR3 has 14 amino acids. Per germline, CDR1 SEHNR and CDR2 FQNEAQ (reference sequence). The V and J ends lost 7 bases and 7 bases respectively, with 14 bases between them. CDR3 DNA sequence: TGTGCCAGCACTGAGGAGAGAACCAATTCACCCCTCCACTTT. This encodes CASTEERTNSPLHF.

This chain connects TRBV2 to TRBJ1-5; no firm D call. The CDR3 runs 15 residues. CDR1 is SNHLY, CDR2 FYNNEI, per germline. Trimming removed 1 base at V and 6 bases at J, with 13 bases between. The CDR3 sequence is CASSEVGGFGQPQHF. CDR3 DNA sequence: TGTGCCAGCAGTGAAGTGGGCGGGTTTGGTCAGCCCCAGCATTTT.

The CDR3 region is CASSSARTPYEQYF. The CDR3 coding sequence is TGTGCCAGCAGCTCCGCCCGGACCCCCTACGAGCAGTACTTC. This chain uses TRBV5-4 with TRBJ2-7; no definite D call. The V gene's germline CDR1 is SGHNT and CDR2 YYREEE (reference sequence). The CDR3 length is 14 residues. V lost 3 bases, J lost 2 bases, and 12 bases lay in between. The variable domain in full, with the rest retrieved from reference TRBV5-4 and TRBJ2-7, is ETGVTQSPTHLIKTRGQQVTLRCSSQSGHNTVSWYQQALGQGPQFIFQYYREEENGRGNFPPRFSGLQFPNYSSELNVNALELDDSALYLCASSSARTPYEQYFGPGTRLTVT.

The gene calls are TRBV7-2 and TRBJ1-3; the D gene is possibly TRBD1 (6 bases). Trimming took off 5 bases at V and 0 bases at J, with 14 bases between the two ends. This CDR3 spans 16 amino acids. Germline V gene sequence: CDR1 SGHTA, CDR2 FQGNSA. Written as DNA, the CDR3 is TGTGCCAGCAGCGCAACACAGGGCCTCTCTGGAAACACCATATATTTT. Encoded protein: CASSATQGLSGNTIYF.

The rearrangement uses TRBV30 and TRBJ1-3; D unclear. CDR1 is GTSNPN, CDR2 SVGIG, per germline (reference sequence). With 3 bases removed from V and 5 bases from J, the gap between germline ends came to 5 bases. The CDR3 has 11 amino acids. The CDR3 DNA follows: TGTGCCTGGAGCGAAAGAAACACCATATATTTT. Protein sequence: CAWSERNTIYF.

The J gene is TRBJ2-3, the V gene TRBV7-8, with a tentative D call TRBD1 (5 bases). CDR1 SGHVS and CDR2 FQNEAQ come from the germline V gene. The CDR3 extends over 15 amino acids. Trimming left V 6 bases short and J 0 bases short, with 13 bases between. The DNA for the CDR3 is TGTGCCAGCAGGCGGAGACAGATTAGCACAGATACGCAGTATTTT. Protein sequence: CASRRRQISTDTQYF.

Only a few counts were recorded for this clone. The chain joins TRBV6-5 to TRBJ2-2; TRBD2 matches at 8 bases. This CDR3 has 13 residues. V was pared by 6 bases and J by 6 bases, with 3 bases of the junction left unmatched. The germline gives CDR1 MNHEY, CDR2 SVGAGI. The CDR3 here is CASRTSAAGELFF. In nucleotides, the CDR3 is TGTGCCAGCAGGACTAGCGCCGCCGGGGAGCTGTTTTTT.

The CDR3 nucleotides read TGTGCCAGCAGCCCCGGGAGGGGCTACACCTTC. Encoded protein: CASSPGRGYTF. This chain joins TRBV7-9 and TRBJ1-2; D remains ambiguous. The V and J ends lost 5 bases and 8 bases respectively, with 9 bases between them. Germline lookup yields CDR1 SEHNR and CDR2 FQNEAQ (reference sequence). The CDR3 covers 11 residues.

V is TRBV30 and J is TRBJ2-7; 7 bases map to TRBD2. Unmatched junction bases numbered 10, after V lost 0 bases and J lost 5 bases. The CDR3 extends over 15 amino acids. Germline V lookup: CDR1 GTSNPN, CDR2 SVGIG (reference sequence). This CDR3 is CAWSVGGGNGDEQYF. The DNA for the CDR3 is TGTGCCTGGAGTGTTGGGGGGGGTAATGGCGACGAGCAGTACTTC.

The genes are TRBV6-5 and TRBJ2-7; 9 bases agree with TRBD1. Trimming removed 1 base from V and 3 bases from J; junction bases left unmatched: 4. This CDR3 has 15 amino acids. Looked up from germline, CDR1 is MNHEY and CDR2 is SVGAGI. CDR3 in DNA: TGTGCCAGCAGTTACTTGGGGACAGGGAGCTACGAGCAGTACTTC. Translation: CASSYLGTGSYEQYF.

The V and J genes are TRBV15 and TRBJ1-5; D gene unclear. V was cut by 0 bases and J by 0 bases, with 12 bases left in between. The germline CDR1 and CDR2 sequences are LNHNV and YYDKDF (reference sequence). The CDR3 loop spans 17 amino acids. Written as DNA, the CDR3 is TGTGCCACCAGCAGAGATGAGGCAGGTAATAGCAATCAGCCCCAGCATTTT. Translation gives CATSRDEAGNSNQPQHF. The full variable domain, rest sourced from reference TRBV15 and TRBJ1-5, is DAMVIQNPRYQVTQFGKPVTLSCSQTLNHNVMYWYQQKSSQAPKLLFHYYDKDFNNEADTPDNFQSRRPNTSFCFLDIRSPGLGDTAMYLCATSRDEAGNSNQPQHFGDGTRLSIL.

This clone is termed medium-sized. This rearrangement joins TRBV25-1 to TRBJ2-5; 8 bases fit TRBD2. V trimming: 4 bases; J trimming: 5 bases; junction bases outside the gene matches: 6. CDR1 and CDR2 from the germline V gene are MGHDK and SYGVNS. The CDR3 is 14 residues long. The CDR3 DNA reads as TGTGCCAGCAGTGGGCCTAGCGGGTGGGAGACCCAGTACTTC. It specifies CASSGPSGWETQYF.

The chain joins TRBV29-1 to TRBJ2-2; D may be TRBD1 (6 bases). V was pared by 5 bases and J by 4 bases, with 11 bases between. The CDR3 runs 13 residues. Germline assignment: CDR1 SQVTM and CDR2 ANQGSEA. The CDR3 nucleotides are TGCAGCGTTCAGCGGACAGTCACCGGGGAGCTGTTTTTT. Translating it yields CSVQRTVTGELFF.

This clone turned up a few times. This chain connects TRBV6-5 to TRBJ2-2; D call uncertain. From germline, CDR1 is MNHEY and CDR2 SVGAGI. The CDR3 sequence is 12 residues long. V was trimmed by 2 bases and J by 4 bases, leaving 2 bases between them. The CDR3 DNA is TGTGCCAGCAGTTACCCCACCGGGGAGCTGTTTTTT. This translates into CASSYPTGELFF.

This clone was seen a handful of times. CDR3 nucleotide sequence: TGTGCCAGCACGGAGGGGGGAACAGGGTCCGGGGAGCTGTTTTTT. Its protein product is CASTEGGTGSGELFF. The V gene is TRBV6-1, the J gene TRBJ2-2; D may correspond to TRBD1 or TRBD2 (6 bases each). The CDR3 has 15 residues. Germline V CDR1 and CDR2: MNHNS, SASEGT. Trimming pared 7 bases from V and 6 bases from J, leaving 18 bases between.

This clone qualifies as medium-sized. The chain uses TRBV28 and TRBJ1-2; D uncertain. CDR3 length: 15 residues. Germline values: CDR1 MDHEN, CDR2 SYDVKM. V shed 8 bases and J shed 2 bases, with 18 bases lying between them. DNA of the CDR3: TGTGCCAGCTTAAGGTCCGGAGGGATCAACTATGGCTACACCTTC. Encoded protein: CASLRSGGINYGYTF.

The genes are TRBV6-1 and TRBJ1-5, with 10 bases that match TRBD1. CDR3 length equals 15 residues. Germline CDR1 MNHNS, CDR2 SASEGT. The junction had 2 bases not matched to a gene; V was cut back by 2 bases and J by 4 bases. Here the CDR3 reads CASSEPGQGNQPQHF. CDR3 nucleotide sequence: TGTGCCAGCAGTGAACCGGGACAGGGGAATCAGCCCCAGCATTTT.